The entry below describes one TCR beta chain. The antigen is undetermined. This specimen comes from a study of early T cells in non-severe SARS-CoV-2 infection. Study details: The study sequenced bulk RNA from unsorted whole blood, with chains unpaired. Findings of the study overall: A preference for anti-spike CD8 responses marked VDJdb matching, which missed private and CD4 specificities.

The TCR library protocol attached unique molecular identifiers to the individual cDNA molecules. Via MiXCR, TCRdb re-called the 5' RACE reads, giving one row per CDR3 protein. The top ten clones hold 20% to 25% of a sample with some 120,000 distinct CDR3 sequences, under 15% of them seen once. The CDR3 totals 14 residues. CDR1 is SGHRS and CDR2 is YFSETQ in the germline V gene. The germline V and J ends were trimmed by 4 bases and 1 base, with 11 bases remaining between them. The chain has TRBV5-1 and TRBJ2-5; D not certain. This TCR was sampled from an adult who was a healthcare worker with PCR-confirmed SARS-CoV-2 infection or an uninfected control (not recorded which). Sequencing was performed on whole blood. This chain's CDR3 is CASSPDPPQETQYF. CDR3 sequence (DNA): TGCGCCAGCAGCCCGGACCCCCCCCAAGAGACCCAGTACTTC. Supplemented by reference TRBV5-1 and TRBJ2-5, the full variable domain reads KAGVTQTPRYLIKTRGQQVTLSCSPISGHRSVSWYQQTPGQGLQFLFEYFSETQRNKGNFPGRFSGRQFSNSRSEMNVSTLELGDSALYLCASSPDPPQETQYFGPGTRLLVL.